Presented here are 14 T cell receptor beta chains from one specimen sequenced in a study of blood T cells in healthy people across ages. PCR was performed a second time for about 6 to 12 cycles using a sample-barcoded 5' primer and a J-beta primer mix. TCRdb re-called the 5' RACE reads with MiXCR, one entry per CDR3 protein. The sample shows 1.5 million to 2 million distinct CDR3 sequences, approximately 50% of them seen only once. The sequenced sample was blood. The origin of the receptors is a woman aged 35 to 49 in good health.

This clonotype has more than one count but fewer than ten. The chain carries TRBV7-2 and TRBJ2-1, with D tentatively TRBD2 (5 bases). The germline gives CDR1 SGHTA, CDR2 FQGNSA. The CDR3 spans 17 residues. The ends were cut back, 0 bases at V and 4 bases at J, with 16 bases in the middle. The CDR3 spells CASSLAPGRGSYNEQFF. The CDR3 DNA sequence: TGTGCCAGCAGCTTAGCGCCGGGCCGCGGGTCTTACAATGAGCAGTTCTTC.

There are a few counts of this clonotype. This chain joins TRBV4-1 and TRBJ2-5; D gene uncertain. Germline CDR1 reads MGHRA; CDR2 reads YSYEKL. The CDR3 is made up of 12 amino acids. The germline V and J ends were trimmed by 4 bases and 11 bases, with 14 bases remaining between them. Written as DNA, the CDR3 is TGCGCCAGCAGCCTCCAACCCAATGAGCAGTACTTC. Encoded protein: CASSLQPNEQYF.

This clonotype was counted a few times. The rearrangement links TRBV5-1 to TRBJ1-2; possibly TRBD1 for D (5 bases). The germline V and J ends were trimmed by 4 bases and 6 bases, with 13 bases remaining between them. Germline CDR1 reads SGHRS; CDR2 reads YFSETQ. The CDR3 is 13 amino acids. CDR3 loop: CASSPLARDGYTF. The DNA for the CDR3 is TGCGCCAGCAGCCCGCTCGCCAGGGATGGCTACACCTTC.

About this clonotype: A junction boundary mismatches the germline segment, possibly from a read error. The V call is TRBV7-2, the J call TRBJ1-5, with a tentative D call TRBD1 (6 bases). Germline V gene data show CDR1 as SGHTA and CDR2 as FQGNSA. This CDR3 comprises 16 residues. CDR3 nucleotides: TGTGCCAGCAGGTTAGGGTCTGGACAGAGCAATCAGCCCCAGCATTTT. Residues: CASRLGSGQSNQPQHF.

V usage is TRBV7-2 and J usage is TRBJ2-1, with a weak D call TRBD2 (6 bases). The CDR3 is made up of 10 amino acids. Germline V gene lookup returns CDR1 SGHTA and CDR2 FQGNSA. V lost 3 bases and J lost 15, with 9 bases in between. CDR3 amino acids: CASSLEGTFF. The CDR3 region has the DNA TGTGCCAGCAGCTTGGAGGGTACGTTCTTC.

This sequence joins TRBV20-1 and TRBJ2-1; TRBD2 matches at 8 bases. V was pared by 1 base and J by 4 bases, with 6 bases of the junction left unmatched. CDR3 length: 15 residues. Germline CDR1 DFQATT, CDR2 SNEGSKA (reference sequence). The CDR3 here is CSARGVLAGYNEQFF. The CDR3 bases are TGCAGTGCTAGAGGAGTTTTAGCGGGGTACAATGAGCAGTTCTTC.

The V and J genes are TRBV4-2 and TRBJ1-2; tentative D call: TRBD1 (5 bases). V shed 3 bases and J shed 4 bases, with 24 bases lying between them. This CDR3 is built from 18 residues. Germline CDR1 is LGHNA and CDR2 is YNFKEQ. The CDR3 here is CASSQARAEICLCYGYTF. CDR3 DNA: TGTGCCAGCAGCCAGGCCAGGGCAGAGATTTGCCTATGCTATGGCTACACCTTC.

This clonotype was seen only a few times. This chain connects TRBV7-9 to TRBJ2-7, with TRBD2 identical over 7 bases. Germline values: CDR1 SEHNR, CDR2 FQNEAQ (reference sequence). Trimming cost V 6 bases and J 4 bases; bases outside gene matches: 6. The CDR3 sequence is 13 residues long. In nucleotides, the CDR3 is TGTGCCAGCAGTGGGAGGGCAGGGTACGAGCAGTACTTC. It specifies CASSGRAGYEQYF.

This chain links TRBV2 with TRBJ1-1; D call uncertain. CDR3 size: 13 residues. V was shortened by 6 bases and J by 4 bases, with 12 bases between the two germline ends. The V gene's germline CDR1 is SNHLY and CDR2 FYNNEI. CDR3: CASREDDATEAFF. CDR3 nucleotide sequence: TGTGCCAGCAGAGAGGACGACGCCACTGAAGCTTTCTTT.

This clonotype was picked up a small number of times. J is TRBJ1-2 and V is TRBV10-2; D perhaps matches TRBD1 (6 bases). CDR3 length equals 16 residues. The V gene lost 9 bases and the J gene lost 6 bases, with 26 bases spanning the gap. The germline gives CDR1 WSHSY, CDR2 SAAADI. The CDR3 coding sequence is TGCGCCAGTGTACTTAATAGGGGGATCGGAGTGGATGGCTACACCTTC. It yields the protein CASVLNRGIGVDGYTF.

This clonotype was detected only a few times. The gene calls are TRBV7-8 and TRBJ2-1; a weak D match, TRBD2 (6 bases). Trimming shortened V by 1 base and J by 8 bases, and 15 bases separated the two germline ends. The CDR3 contains 15 residues. CDR1 is SGHVS, CDR2 FQNEAQ, per germline. CDR3 nucleotide sequence: TGTGCCAGCAGCTTAGAACGGTCCACGGGGGATGAGCAGTTCTTC. Translation: CASSLERSTGDEQFF.

The chain uses TRBV4-2 and TRBJ1-2; 7 bases align to TRBD1. Germline loops: CDR1 LGHNA, CDR2 YNFKEQ. There are 15 residues in the CDR3. V was pared by 0 bases and J by 4 bases, with 5 bases of the junction left unmatched. CDR3 in amino acids: CASSQETGPSYGYTF. The CDR3 DNA follows: TGTGCCAGCAGCCAAGAGACAGGGCCCTCCTATGGCTACACCTTC.

The chain is built from TRBV14 and TRBJ2-1; no clear D gene. Per germline, CDR1 SGHDN and CDR2 FVKESK. Trimming left V 0 bases short and J 6 bases short, with 6 bases between. CDR3 length: 13 amino acids. The CDR3 here is CASSQERTNEQFF. Written as DNA, the CDR3 is TGTGCCAGCAGCCAAGAGCGAACCAATGAGCAGTTCTTC.

This clonotype was picked up a small number of times. The chain is built from TRBV24-1 and TRBJ2-5; no definite D call. V was cut by 3 bases and J by 3 bases, with 10 bases left in between. Germline loops: CDR1 KGHDR, CDR2 SFDVKD. This CDR3 is built from 14 residues. The CDR3 DNA sequence: TGTGCCACCAGTGATCTCACCCAGGAAGAGACCCAGTACTTC. Its translation: CATSDLTQEETQYF.